The sequence of this T cell receptor (beta chain) was determined in a study of T-cell reconstitution after alpha-beta-depleted transplantation in children. Germline lookup yields CDR1 MNHEY and CDR2 SVGAGI. The length of the CDR3 is 13 residues. Trimming took off 4 bases at V and 8 bases at J, with 14 bases between the two ends. Preparation of the TCRbeta library was carried out with unique molecular identifiers. TCRdb ran MiXCR on the PCR reads and lists one entry per CDR3 protein. This sample carries roughly 790,000 distinct CDR3 sequences, approximately 15% of them seen once, and the ten largest clones take approximately 4.5%. In this sample, this clonotype turned up many times.

The source of this sequence is a male patient between 5 and 17 years old who had a stem cell transplant for acute lymphoblastic leukemia, so the T cells may come from the graft donor. This chain uses TRBV6-5 with TRBJ1-2; D is perhaps TRBD1 (5 bases). The sample was PBMCs, mostly from graft donor cells, taken 360 days after TCRalphabeta/CD19-depleted stem cell transplant. Written as DNA, the CDR3 is TGTGCCAGCAGTTCACCGGGACTGAAAGGCTACACCTTC. It specifies CASSSPGLKGYTF.